This T cell receptor beta chain emerged from a study of post-analysis software for immune sequencing data. Germline CDR1 SGHVS, CDR2 FNYEAQ. The CDR3 runs to 16 residues. V lost 4 bases to trimming and J lost 2 bases, with 17 bases between them. As for this clonotype: Its target is unknown.

General study points: Controls showed lower frequencies than patients for five TRBV segments, and TRBV5-6, TRBV5-1 and TRBV20-1 were among these. Strong co-clustering by F measure was seen for same-batch samples.

Included in the TCR beta cDNA libraries were unique molecular identifiers. With about 0.95 to 11 million T cells as the source, roughly 0.5 million cDNA molecules resulted. TCRdb redid the calling of the PCR reads with MiXCR, one entry per CDR3 protein. The sample shows some 690,000 distinct CDR3 sequences, more than 50% of them seen only once. The TCR originated in a girl aged 2-10 years with multiple sclerosis. V and J are TRBV7-6 and TRBJ2-5, with no clear D. The sequenced material came from blood. CDR3 sequence reads: CASSWSMAPYQETQYF. Written as DNA, the CDR3 is TGTGCCAGCAGCTGGTCGATGGCCCCCTATCAAGAGACCCAGTACTTC.